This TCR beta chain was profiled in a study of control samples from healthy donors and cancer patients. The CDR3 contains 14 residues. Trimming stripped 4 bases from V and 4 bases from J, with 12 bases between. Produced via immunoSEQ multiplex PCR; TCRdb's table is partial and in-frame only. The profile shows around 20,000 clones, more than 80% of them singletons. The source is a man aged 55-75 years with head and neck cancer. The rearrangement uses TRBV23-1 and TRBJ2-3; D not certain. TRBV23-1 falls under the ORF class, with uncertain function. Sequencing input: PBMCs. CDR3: CASSLREWADTQYF. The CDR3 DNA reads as TGCGCCAGCAGTCTTAGGGAATGGGCAGATACGCAGTATTTT.